This entry is about one T cell receptor beta chain. The entry originates in a study of T cell changes during pregnancy in multiple sclerosis. Sequencing was performed with immunoSEQ multiplex PCR; in TCRdb, only in-frame clones are kept and a portion is missing. The sample records tens of thousands of clones, roughly 90% being singletons. This CDR3 spans 14 amino acids. Germline V gene data show CDR1 as MNHNS and CDR2 as SASEGT. Trimming took 7 bases from V and 2 from J; bases not matched to a gene: 3. The V and J genes are TRBV6-1 and TRBJ2-2; 8 nucleotides line up with TRBD1. Source: peripheral blood, taken after pregnancy. This clonotype was obtained from a female donor in good health, enrolled as a control in a pregnancy study. The CDR3 here is CASMGQVNTGELFF. The CDR3 nucleotides are TGTGCCAGCATGGGACAGGTCAACACCGGGGAGCTGTTTTTT.